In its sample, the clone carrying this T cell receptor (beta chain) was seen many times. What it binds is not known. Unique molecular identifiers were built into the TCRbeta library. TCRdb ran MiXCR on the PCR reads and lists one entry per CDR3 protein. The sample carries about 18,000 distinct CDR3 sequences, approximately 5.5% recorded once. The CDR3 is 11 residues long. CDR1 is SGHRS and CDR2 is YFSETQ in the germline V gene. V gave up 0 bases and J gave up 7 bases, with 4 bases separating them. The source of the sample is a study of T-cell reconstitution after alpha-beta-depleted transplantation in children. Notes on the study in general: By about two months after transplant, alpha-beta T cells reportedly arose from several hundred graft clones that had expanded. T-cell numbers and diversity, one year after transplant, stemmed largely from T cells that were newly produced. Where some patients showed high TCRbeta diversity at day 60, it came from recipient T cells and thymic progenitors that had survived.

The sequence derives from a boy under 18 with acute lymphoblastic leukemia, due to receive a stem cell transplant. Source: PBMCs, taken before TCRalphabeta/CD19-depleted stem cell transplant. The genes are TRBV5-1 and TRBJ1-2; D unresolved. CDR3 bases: TGCGCCAGCAGCTTGGAAGGTGGCTACACCTTC. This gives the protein CASSLEGGYTF.